These T cell receptor beta chains were read from a single sample in a study of cytomegalovirus exposure and HLA in healthy donors. Sequencing was performed with immunoSEQ multiplex PCR; in TCRdb, only in-frame clones are kept and a portion is missing. Altogether more than 45,000 clones are present, roughly 90% being singletons, with the ten largest covering 2.2%. What was sequenced was PBMCs. The receptor source for this set is a woman aged 25 to 39 in good health and CMV-seronegative. The CDR3 runs from the conserved cysteine through the conserved F or W. The D gene is left open where the match is weak. Only some rows state a clone size, as once, few, many or a class for expanded clones.

NA	TRBV28	NA	12	TRBJ2-3	TGTGCCAGCAGTTTTTACTCCGATACGCAGTATTTT	CASSFYSDTQYF
TRBD1	TRBV28	NA	18	TRBJ1-5	TGTGCCAGCAGTCGCCCGGACAGGAACGCGCCTGGCGGTCAGCCCCAGCATTTT	CASSRPDRNAPGGQPQHF
TRBD1	TRBV29-1	NA	14	TRBJ2-5	TGCAGCGTCGCTAGACAGGGTCCTCAAGAGACCCAGTACTTC	CSVARQGPQETQYF
NA	TRBV10-3	NA	16	TRBJ2-1	TGTGCCATCAGTGAGTTTCCGGGGAGAACGGACAATGAGCAGTTCTTC	CAISEFPGRTDNEQFF
TRBD2	TRBV7-2	once	18	TRBJ2-5	TGTGCCAGCAGCCCAAAGGGGACTAGCGGGAGTGGAAGAGAGACCCAGTACTTC	CASSPKGTSGSGRETQYF
TRBD1	TRBV5-1	once	15	TRBJ1-4	TGCGCCAGCAGCTCAGGGACAGATTTTAATGAAAAACTGTTTTTT	CASSSGTDFNEKLFF
NA	TRBV10-2	NA	13	TRBJ2-7	TGCGCCAGCAGGAGCGGAATTCCCTACGAGCAGTACTTC	CASRSGIPYEQYF
TRBD2	TRBV6-6	few	15	TRBJ2-7	TGTGCCAGCAGCCTGGTAGCGGGAGGGCCCTACGAGCAGTACTTC	CASSLVAGGPYEQYF
TRBD1	TRBV19	NA	17	TRBJ1-1	TGTGCCAGTAGACCAGGACAGGGGGTCCTTTTGAACACTGAAGCTTTCTTT	CASRPGQGVLLNTEAFF
TRBD2	TRBV28	NA	13	TRBJ2-7	TGTGCCAGCCAACCGGGACTAGCCTACGAGCAGTACTTC	CASQPGLAYEQYF
NA	TRBV9	NA	14	TRBJ2-7	TGTGCCAGCAGCCCGGACTGGAGCTCCTACGAGCAGTACTTC	CASSPDWSSYEQYF
TRBD1	TRBV30	NA	16	TRBJ1-5	TGTGCCTGGAGCACCGGGACAGGGGTGGTGAGTCAGCCCCAGCATTTT	CAWSTGTGVVSQPQHF
NA	TRBV6-1	NA	17	TRBJ2-2	TGTGCCAGCAGTGACCTCAGGGAAGCCAGATTCACCGGGGAGCTGTTTTTT	CASSDLREARFTGELFF
NA	TRBV6-1	NA	16	TRBJ1-1	TGTGCCAGCAGTGCAAACCGGGGGGGGGCAATCACTGAAGCTTTCTTT	CASSANRGGAITEAFF
NA	TRBV9	many	14	TRBJ1-1	TGTGCCAGCACGCGTGGAGTTATGGACACTGAAGCTTTCTTT	CASTRGVMDTEAFF
NA	TRBV7-9	once	15	TRBJ1-1	TGTGCCAGCAGCTTACTACAGGGCAGACCCACTGAAGCTTTCTTT	CASSLLQGRPTEAFF
NA	TRBV6-5	NA	13	TRBJ1-1	TGTGCCAGCAGTTACGAGGGCGGGACTGAAGCTTTCTTT	CASSYEGGTEAFF
TRBD1	TRBV7-7	NA	17	TRBJ2-2	TGTGCTAGCAGCCAAGTTTTATCAGGGGGCCCCACCGGGGAGCTGTTTTTT	CASSQVLSGGPTGELFF
NA	TRBV15	NA	12	TRBJ1-1	TGTGCCACCAGCAGAAGGACAGCTGAAGCTTTCTTT	CATSRRTAEAFF
TRBD1	TRBV11-2	NA	17	TRBJ2-3	TGTGCCAGCAGCTCGGACCGACAGGGGGTGGCCACAGATACGCAGTATTTT	CASSSDRQGVATDTQYF
TRBD1	TRBV2	few	12	TRBJ1-1	TGTGCCAGCGGACAGGGGATGGGTGAAGCTTTCTTT	CASGQGMGEAFF
NA	TRBV30	NA	14	TRBJ2-4	TGTGCCTGGAGTGAAGGACTAGCCAAAAACATTCAGTACTTC	CAWSEGLAKNIQYF
NA	TRBV27	NA	14	TRBJ2-7	TGTGCCAGCAGTTTGGGGCCAGTCTCCTACGAGCAGTACTTC	CASSLGPVSYEQYF
TRBD1	TRBV5-6	NA	16	TRBJ1-1	TGTGCCAGCAGCCCGACAGGGCGGGGAATTGGCACTGAAGCTTTCTTT	CASSPTGRGIGTEAFF
NA	TRBV5-1	NA	14	TRBJ1-1	TGCGCCAGCAGCCTTGACAGCATGAACACTGAAGCTTTCTTT	CASSLDSMNTEAFF
NA	TRBV6-5	once	15	TRBJ1-5	TGTGCCAGCAGCCCTAGGACTGGGATCAATCAGCCCCAGCATTTT	CASSPRTGINQPQHF
TRBD1	TRBV6-6	NA	15	TRBJ1-1	TGTGCCAGCAGTTACAGGGACAGGGGAGGGACTGAAGCTTTCTTT	CASSYRDRGGTEAFF
TRBD1	TRBV7-6	NA	15	TRBJ2-5	TGTGCCAGCAGCCTTATGGGACAGTCCTTGGAGACCCAGTACTTC	CASSLMGQSLETQYF
NA	TRBV28	NA	17	TRBJ2-1	TGTGCCAGCAGTTCCTCCCTAGTTCTGATACCCAACAATGAGCAGTTCTTC	CASSSSLVLIPNNEQFF
NA	TRBV28	NA	13	TRBJ2-7	TGTGCCAGCACAACTCGTACCTCCTACGAGCAGTACTTC	CASTTRTSYEQYF
TRBD1	TRBV19	NA	14	TRBJ2-1	TGTGCCAGTTGCCGGGACAGTGCTTACAATGAGCAGTTCTTC	CASCRDSAYNEQFF
TRBD2	TRBV18	NA	16	TRBJ2-5	TGTGCCAGCTCACCAATCGGACTAGCGGGACGTGAGACCCAGTACTTC	CASSPIGLAGRETQYF
NA	TRBV5-1	NA	13	TRBJ1-1	TGCGCCAGCAGCTTTTCAGGGGAAGTCAACGCTTTCTTT	CASSFSGEVNAFF
TRBD2	TRBV11-3	NA	19	TRBJ2-1	TGTGCCAGCAGCCTAACCTACCTGACTAGCGGGAGGGCCGACAATGAGCAGTTCTTC	CASSLTYLTSGRADNEQFF
TRBD2	TRBV5-5	NA	16	TRBJ2-7	TGTGCCAGCAGCCCATCGGCGGCGGGCGGGGGCTACGAGCAGTACTTC	CASSPSAAGGGYEQYF
NA	TRBV9	NA	12	TRBJ2-5	TGTGCCAGCAGCGGAGACTCGGAGACCCAGTACTTC	CASSGDSETQYF
TRBD1	TRBV5-1	NA	17	TRBJ2-3	TGCGCCAGCAGCTTGGGCAGACAGGGGGCGGCCCAAGATACGCAGTATTTT	CASSLGRQGAAQDTQYF
NA	TRBV27	NA	16	TRBJ2-3	TGTGCCAGCAGTAAAAGACCGGGACACAACACAGATACGCAGTATTTT	CASSKRPGHNTDTQYF
TRBD2	TRBV5-1	NA	16	TRBJ2-1	TGCGCCAGCAGCTCCCTAGCGGGAGGGCCCCACAATGAGCAGTTCTTC	CASSSLAGGPHNEQFF
TRBD1	TRBV19	NA	15	TRBJ1-2	TGTGCCAGTAGGAACTCCGGACAGGGAAACTATGGCTACACCTTC	CASRNSGQGNYGYTF